These 21 T cell receptor beta chains came from one sample sequenced in a study of blood T cell repertoires in COVID-19. TCRdb's table, derived via immunoSEQ multiplex PCR, lists solely in-frame clones and lacks some. The sample comprises roughly 120,000 clones, over 70% of which are singletons, and about 1.4% rests with the top ten. Sample: peripheral blood. These TCRs come from a man aged 45-65 years with acute or convalescent COVID-19.

The chain uses TRBV30 and TRBJ1-1, with TRBD1 as a possible D gene (6 bases). Trimming pared 1 base from V and 6 bases from J, leaving 9 bases between. Looked up from germline, CDR1 is GTSNPN and CDR2 is SVGIG (reference sequence). This CDR3 contains 12 residues. The DNA of the CDR3 is TGTGCCTGGAGTGGGGGGGGCCCTGAAGCTTTCTTT. It specifies CAWSGGGPEAFF.

The chain is built from TRBV5-1 and TRBJ1-1, with D maybe TRBD1 (6 bases). The CDR3 is 13 amino acids. Germline loops: CDR1 SGHRS, CDR2 YFSETQ. V lost 1 base, J lost 5 bases, and 9 bases lay in between. The CDR3 DNA is TGCGCCAGCAGCTTGTCAGGGGCGACTGAAGCTTTCTTT. It encodes CASSLSGATEAFF.

The chain joins TRBV6-6 to TRBJ1-1; TRBD1 matches at 7 bases. Germline loops: CDR1 MNHNY, CDR2 SVGAGI (reference sequence). The CDR3 consists of 13 residues. Trimming removed 8 bases from V and 7 bases from J; junction bases left unmatched: 10. In DNA form, the CDR3 reads TGTGCCAGCTGTTCAACGAGGGGGCTTGAAGCTTTCTTT. Protein: CASCSTRGLEAFF.

The chain carries TRBV27 and TRBJ2-5; the D is unclear. Trimming pared 3 bases from V and 5 bases from J, leaving 16 bases between. The CDR3 is made up of 15 amino acids. Germline lookup yields CDR1 MNHEY and CDR2 SMNVEV (reference sequence). In nucleotides, the CDR3 is TGTGCCAGCAGTTTGAGGCTCAGCCAAATGGAGACCCAGTACTTC. Residues: CASSLRLSQMETQYF.

This clone appeared once. The chain uses TRBV5-6 and TRBJ1-5; D is perhaps TRBD1 (5 bases). Deletions cut 2 bases from V and 4 bases from J, with 10 bases between. The CDR3 loop spans 14 amino acids. Per the germline V gene, CDR1 is SGHDT and CDR2 is YYEEEE. The DNA of the CDR3 is TGTGCCAGCAGCTTTAGCAGGGTTAATCAGCCCCAGCATTTT. This encodes CASSFSRVNQPQHF. The full variable domain, completed using reference TRBV5-6 and TRBJ1-5, is DAGVTQSPTHLIKTRGQQVTLRCSPKSGHDTVSWYQQALGQGPQFIFQYYEEEERQRGNFPDRFSGHQFPNYSSELNVNALLLGDSALYLCASSFSRVNQPQHFGDGTRLSIL.

This clone came up once. This chain links TRBV9 with TRBJ2-7; 10 nucleotides match TRBD1. The V gene end was trimmed by 0 bases and the J gene end by 6 bases; junction bases not matched to a gene: 9. This CDR3 has 16 amino acids. Germline V gene data show CDR1 as SGDLS and CDR2 as YYNGEE. The CDR3 is CASSVGRTGGSGEQYF. CDR3 DNA: TGTGCCAGCAGCGTAGGAAGGACAGGGGGATCGGGCGAGCAGTACTTC.

The rearrangement links TRBV5-4 to TRBJ2-2; 8 bases are a match to TRBD1. Germline V gene sequence: CDR1 SGHNT, CDR2 YYREEE (reference sequence). CDR3 length: 15 residues. After removal of 3 bases from V and 0 bases from J, the junction contained 1 base not matched to a gene. CDR3 in amino acids: CASSSGQANTGELFF. The CDR3 region has the DNA TGTGCCAGCAGCTCGGGACAGGCGAACACCGGGGAGCTGTTTTTT.

The V call is TRBV5-6, the J call TRBJ1-2; D gene uncertain. V shed 2 bases and J shed 5 bases, with 10 bases lying between them. The CDR3 contains 13 residues. Germline V gives CDR1 SGHDT, CDR2 YYEEEE. CDR3 nucleotides: TGTGCCAGCAGCTTAAGGTACGGGTATGGCTACACCTTC. This gives the protein CASSLRYGYGYTF.

This clone appeared once. This rearrangement joins TRBV29-1 to TRBJ1-1; D call uncertain. The germline CDR1 and CDR2 sequences are SQVTM and ANQGSEA. The CDR3 loop spans 10 amino acids. Trimming cost V 7 bases and J 2 bases, with 5 bases left between them. The CDR3 loop reads CSASNTEAFF. DNA of the CDR3: TGCAGCGCTTCAAACACTGAAGCTTTCTTT.

The chain joins TRBV11-2 to TRBJ2-6, with a tentative D call TRBD2 (5 bases). In germline, CDR1 is SGHAT, CDR2 FQNNGV. V lost 4 bases and J lost 1, with 8 bases in between. This CDR3 comprises 15 residues. The CDR3 sequence: CASSSRGSGANVLTF. The DNA of the CDR3 is TGTGCCAGCAGCTCCCGGGGATCTGGGGCCAACGTCCTGACTTTC.

V is TRBV2 and J is TRBJ2-3, with TRBD2 matching 8 bases. This CDR3 is 12 amino acids long. Germline CDR1 SNHLY, CDR2 FYNNEI. The ends lost 7 bases at V and 11 bases at J; junction bases unmatched: 8. This CDR3 is CASTKLTSEQYF. The CDR3, as DNA: TGTGCCAGCACGAAGTTGACTAGCGAGCAGTATTTT. The full variable domain, its missing parts supplied by reference TRBV2 and TRBJ2-3, is EPEVTQTPSHQVTQMGQEVILRCVPISNHLYFYWYRQILGQKVEFLVSFYNNEISEKSEIFDDQFSVERPDGSNFTLKIRSTKLEDSAMYFCASTKLTSEQYFGPGTRLTVL.

The chain employs TRBV4-1 and TRBJ1-5; the D gene is possibly TRBD1 (5 bases). The CDR3 is made up of 15 amino acids. Per the germline V gene, CDR1 is MGHRA and CDR2 is YSYEKL. V shed 1 base and J shed 5 bases, with 12 bases lying between them. The CDR3 DNA reads as TGCGCCAGCAGCCAAGCTTGGGGGGGGGATCAGCCCCAGCATTTT. Its translation: CASSQAWGGDQPQHF.

This sequence joins TRBV5-1 and TRBJ1-2, with D possibly TRBD1 on 5 matching bases. The germline gives CDR1 SGHRS, CDR2 YFSETQ. V was trimmed by 0 bases and J by 8 bases, leaving 11 bases between them. The CDR3 sequence is 13 residues long. The CDR3 sequence: CASSLGSGDGYTF. The DNA of the CDR3 is TGCGCCAGCAGCTTGGGGTCGGGGGACGGCTACACCTTC. Looking up the rest from reference TRBV5-1 and TRBJ1-2 gives the full variable domain: KAGVTQTPRYLIKTRGQQVTLSCSPISGHRSVSWYQQTPGQGLQFLFEYFSETQRNKGNFPGRFSGRQFSNSRSEMNVSTLELGDSALYLCASSLGSGDGYTFGSGTRLTVV.

The chain carries TRBV28 and TRBJ1-2; a weak D match, TRBD1 (6 bases). Looked up from germline, CDR1 is MDHEN and CDR2 is SYDVKM. The CDR3 runs to 18 residues. V was pared by 2 bases and J by 4 bases, with 23 bases between. Here the CDR3 reads CASSLNPQGVLIPYGYTF. For the CDR3, the DNA is TGTGCCAGCAGTTTAAACCCACAGGGCGTGTTAATTCCCTATGGCTACACCTTC.

The chain uses TRBV18 and TRBJ2-1; the D gene is possibly TRBD2 (6 bases). The germline V gene has CDR1 KGHSH and CDR2 LQKENI. CDR3 size: 17 residues. V shed 2 bases and J shed 5 bases, with 19 bases lying between them. The chain's CDR3 is CASSPEAGLTGNNEQFF. The CDR3 coding sequence is TGTGCCAGCTCACCAGAAGCCGGACTAACCGGGAACAATGAGCAGTTCTTC.

The rearrangement uses TRBV6-1 and TRBJ1-4; 9 bases line up with TRBD1. Germline CDR1 reads MNHNS; CDR2 reads SASEGT. V dropped 1 base and J dropped 8; count of bases not matched to a gene: 23. The CDR3 totals 21 residues. CDR3 nucleotides: TGTGCCAGCAGTGAAGTATTCTTCCCGAAGAGGCGGACAGGGGTATGGGAAAAACTGTTTTTT. Translated, it gives CASSEVFFPKRRTGVWEKLFF.

In regard to this clone: Other DNA variants within this sample encode the same CDR3. J is TRBJ2-3 and V is TRBV6-5; D possibly corresponds to TRBD2 (5 bases). The V end lost 0 bases, the J end lost 0 bases, and 10 bases lay between the germline ends. The CDR3 has 16 residues. CDR1 is MNHEY, CDR2 SVGAGI, per germline. The CDR3 spells CASSYSSGGSTDTQYF. As DNA, the CDR3 is TGTGCCAGCAGTTACTCGTCGGGCGGGAGCACAGATACGCAGTATTTT.

This chain uses TRBV4-1 with TRBJ1-4; maybe TRBD1 (5 bases). The CDR3 runs to 17 residues. Per germline, CDR1 MGHRA and CDR2 YSYEKL. The V gene lost 0 bases and the J gene lost 7 bases, with 18 bases spanning the gap. Written as DNA, the CDR3 is TGCGCCAGCAGCCAAGATTTAAGGGCCGGGGGGGGTGAAAAACTGTTTTTT. Translating gives CASSQDLRAGGGEKLFF.

This clone occurred once. The CDR3 DNA reads as TGTGCCAGCAGCTGGGGACTAGCGGGGGCAGATACGCAGTATTTT. Its protein is CASSWGLAGADTQYF. This chain joins TRBV7-6 and TRBJ2-3; 14 bases line up with TRBD2. The CDR3 is 15 amino acids. The germline V gene encodes CDR1 SGHVS and CDR2 FNYEAQ. With V trimmed by 4 bases and J by 4 bases, 1 base remained unmatched.

This clone was observed at least ten times. For the CDR3, the DNA is TGTGCCAGCAGCTTAGATTGGACAGGGTCGGAGCAGTACGTC. This sequence encodes CASSLDWTGSEQYV. V is TRBV11-2 and J is TRBJ2-7, with TRBD1 matching 8 bases. Trimming cost V 0 bases and J 7 bases; bases outside gene matches: 5. The CDR3 loop spans 14 amino acids. From germline, CDR1 is SGHAT and CDR2 FQNNGV.

The V call is TRBV5-1, the J call TRBJ1-2; 7 positions agree with TRBD1. This CDR3 comprises 14 residues. The germline CDR1 and CDR2 sequences are SGHRS and YFSETQ. The J segment lost 5 bases and the V segment lost 0 bases, leaving 4 bases of the junction unmatched. The CDR3 bases are TGCGCCAGCAGCTTGGCGGGACAGTTGTATGGCTACACCTTC. It is translated as CASSLAGQLYGYTF.